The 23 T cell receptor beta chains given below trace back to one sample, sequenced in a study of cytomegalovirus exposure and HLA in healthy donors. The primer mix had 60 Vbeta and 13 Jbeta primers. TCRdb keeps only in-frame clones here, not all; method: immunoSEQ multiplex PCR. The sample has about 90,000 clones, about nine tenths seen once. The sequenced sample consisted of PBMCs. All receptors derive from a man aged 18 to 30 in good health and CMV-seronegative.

CDR3 residues: CASSSGGGLSHCQPQHF. CDR3 nucleotide sequence: TGTGCCAGCAGCTCGGGGGGGGGATTGAGCCATTGTCAGCCCCAGCATTTT. The chain recombines TRBV11-3 with TRBJ1-5; TRBD1 is a possible D gene (5 bases). Trimming took 4 bases from V and 6 from J, leaving 22 bases between them. The V gene's germline CDR1 is SGHNT and CDR2 YENEEA. The CDR3 totals 17 residues. Full variable domain (outside the CDR3, taken from reference TRBV11-3 and TRBJ1-5): EAGVVQSPRYKIIEKKQPVAFWCNPISGHNTLYWYLQNLGQGPELLIRYENEEAVDDSQLPKDRFSAERLKGVDSTLKIQPAELGDSAVYLCASSSGGGLSHCQPQHFGDGTRLSIL.

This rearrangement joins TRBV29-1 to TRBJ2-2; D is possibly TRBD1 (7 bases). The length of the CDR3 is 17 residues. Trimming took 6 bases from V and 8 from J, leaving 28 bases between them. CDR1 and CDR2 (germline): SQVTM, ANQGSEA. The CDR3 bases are TGCAGCGTGGGGGGACAGTCGGTTGGGAAATCTTCTGGGGAGCTGTTTTTT. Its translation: CSVGGQSVGKSSGELFF.

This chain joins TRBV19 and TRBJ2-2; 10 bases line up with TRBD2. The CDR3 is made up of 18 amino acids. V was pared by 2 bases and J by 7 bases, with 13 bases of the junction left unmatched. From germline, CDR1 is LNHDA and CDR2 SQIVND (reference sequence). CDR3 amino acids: CASSIRFSGRAKGGELFF. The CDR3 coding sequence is TGTGCCAGTAGTATAAGGTTCAGCGGGAGGGCCAAAGGCGGGGAGCTGTTTTTT.

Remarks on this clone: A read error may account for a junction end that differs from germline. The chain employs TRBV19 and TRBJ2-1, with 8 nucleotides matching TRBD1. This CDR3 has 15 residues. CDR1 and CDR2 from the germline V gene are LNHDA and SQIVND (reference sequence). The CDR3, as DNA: TGTGCCAGTAGTTTAGACAGGGGCTCCTACAATGAGCAGTTCTTC. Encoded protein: CASSLDRGSYNEQFF. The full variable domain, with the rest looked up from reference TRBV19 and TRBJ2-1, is DGGITQSPKYLFRKEGQNVTLSCEQNLNHDAMYWYRQDPGQGLRLIYYSQIVNDFQKGDIAEGYSVSREKKESFPLTVTSAQKNPTAFYLCASSLDRGSYNEQFFGPGTRLTVL.

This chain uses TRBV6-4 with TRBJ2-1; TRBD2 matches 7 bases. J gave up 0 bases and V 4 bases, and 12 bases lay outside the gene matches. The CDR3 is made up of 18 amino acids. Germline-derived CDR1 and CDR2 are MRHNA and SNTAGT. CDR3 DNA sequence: TGTGCCAGCAGTGTTTTGGGGGGGGGAGCTAACTCCTACAATGAGCAGTTCTTC. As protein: CASSVLGGGANSYNEQFF.

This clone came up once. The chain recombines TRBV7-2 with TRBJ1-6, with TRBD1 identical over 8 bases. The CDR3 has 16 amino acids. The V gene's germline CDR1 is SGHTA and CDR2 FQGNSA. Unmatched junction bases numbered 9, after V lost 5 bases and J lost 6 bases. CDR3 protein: CASSTRRQGPNSPLHF. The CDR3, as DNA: TGTGCCAGCAGCACACGAAGACAGGGGCCTAATTCACCCCTCCACTTT.

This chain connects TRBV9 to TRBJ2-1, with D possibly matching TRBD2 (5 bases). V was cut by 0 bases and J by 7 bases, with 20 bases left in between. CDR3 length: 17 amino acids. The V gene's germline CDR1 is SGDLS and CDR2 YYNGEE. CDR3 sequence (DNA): TGTGCCAGCAGCGTAGAAGAGGGCTTGGTAGCTGTGAATGAGCAGTTCTTC. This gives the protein CASSVEEGLVAVNEQFF.

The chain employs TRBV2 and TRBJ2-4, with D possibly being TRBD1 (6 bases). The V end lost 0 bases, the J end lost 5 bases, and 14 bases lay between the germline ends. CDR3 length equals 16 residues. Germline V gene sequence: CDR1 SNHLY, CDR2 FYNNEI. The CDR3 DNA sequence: TGTGCCAGCAGTGAAGCTTCCAGGGGTGTGCAAAACATTCAGTACTTC. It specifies CASSEASRGVQNIQYF.

This CDR3 reads CASSLNAPSSTDTQYF. In nucleotides, the CDR3 is TGTGCCAGCAGCTTAAATGCGCCTAGTAGCACAGATACGCAGTATTTT. The genes are TRBV7-3 and TRBJ2-3, with D hard to call. In germline, CDR1 is SGHTA, CDR2 FQGTGA. This CDR3 has 16 residues. Deletions cut 1 base from V and 0 bases from J, with 11 bases between.

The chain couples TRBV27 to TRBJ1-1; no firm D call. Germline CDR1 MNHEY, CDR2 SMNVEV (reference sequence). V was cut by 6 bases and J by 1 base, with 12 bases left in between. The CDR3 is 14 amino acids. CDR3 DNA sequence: TGTGCCAGCAGCCGGTCCCCCAAGAACACTGAAGCTTTCTTT. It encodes CASSRSPKNTEAFF.

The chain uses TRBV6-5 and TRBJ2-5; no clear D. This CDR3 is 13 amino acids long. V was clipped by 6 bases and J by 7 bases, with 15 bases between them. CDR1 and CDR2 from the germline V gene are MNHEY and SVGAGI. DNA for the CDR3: TGTGCCAGCAGGTCCGAGAGATTTTCGACCCAGTACTTC. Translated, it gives CASRSERFSTQYF.

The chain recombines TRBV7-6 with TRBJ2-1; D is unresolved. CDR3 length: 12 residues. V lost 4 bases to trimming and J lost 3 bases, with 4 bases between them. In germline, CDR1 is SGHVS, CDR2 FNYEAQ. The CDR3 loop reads CASSSRYNEQFF. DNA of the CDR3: TGTGCCAGCAGCTCCCGCTACAATGAGCAGTTCTTC.

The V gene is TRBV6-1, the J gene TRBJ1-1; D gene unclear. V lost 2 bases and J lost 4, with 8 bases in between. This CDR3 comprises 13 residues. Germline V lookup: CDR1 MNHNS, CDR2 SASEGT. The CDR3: CASSESPGTEAFF. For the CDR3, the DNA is TGTGCCAGCAGTGAATCTCCGGGCACTGAAGCTTTCTTT.

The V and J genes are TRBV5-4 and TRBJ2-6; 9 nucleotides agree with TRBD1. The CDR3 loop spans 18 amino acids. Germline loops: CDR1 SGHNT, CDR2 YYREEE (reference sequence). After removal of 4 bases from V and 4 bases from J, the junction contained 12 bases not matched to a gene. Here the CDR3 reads CASSLPRDRAWGANVLTF. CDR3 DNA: TGTGCCAGCAGCCTACCCCGGGACAGGGCGTGGGGGGCCAACGTCCTGACTTTC.

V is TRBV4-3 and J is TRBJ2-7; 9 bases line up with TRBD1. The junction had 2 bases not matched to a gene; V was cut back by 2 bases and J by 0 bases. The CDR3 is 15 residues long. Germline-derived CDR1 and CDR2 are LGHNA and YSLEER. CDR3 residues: CASSQRDRVSYEQYF. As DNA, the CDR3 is TGCGCCAGCAGCCAACGGGACAGGGTCTCCTACGAGCAGTACTTC.

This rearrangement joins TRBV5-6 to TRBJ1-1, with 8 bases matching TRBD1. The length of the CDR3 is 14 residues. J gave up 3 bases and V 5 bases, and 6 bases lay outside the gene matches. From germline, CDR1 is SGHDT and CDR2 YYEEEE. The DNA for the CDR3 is TGTGCCAGCAGTCGGGACAGGACTCACACTGAAGCTTTCTTT. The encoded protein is CASSRDRTHTEAFF.

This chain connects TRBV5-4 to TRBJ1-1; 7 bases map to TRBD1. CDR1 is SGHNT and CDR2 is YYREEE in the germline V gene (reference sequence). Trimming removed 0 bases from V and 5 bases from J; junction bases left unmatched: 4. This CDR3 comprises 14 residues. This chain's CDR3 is CASSLGQGRTEAFF. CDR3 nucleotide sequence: TGTGCCAGCAGCTTGGGACAGGGTAGAACTGAAGCTTTCTTT.

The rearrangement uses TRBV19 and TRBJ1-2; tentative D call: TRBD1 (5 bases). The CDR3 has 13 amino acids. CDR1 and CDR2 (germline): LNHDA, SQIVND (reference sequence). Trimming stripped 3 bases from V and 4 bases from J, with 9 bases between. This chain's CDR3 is CASSIDRIYGYTF. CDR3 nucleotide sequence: TGTGCCAGTAGTATCGACAGAATCTATGGCTACACCTTC.

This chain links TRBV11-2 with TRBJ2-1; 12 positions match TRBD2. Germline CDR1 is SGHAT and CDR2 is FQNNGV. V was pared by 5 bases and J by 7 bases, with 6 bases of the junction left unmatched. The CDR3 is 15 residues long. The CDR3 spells CASSTRLAGENEQFF. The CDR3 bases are TGTGCCAGCAGCACGCGACTAGCGGGAGAGAATGAGCAGTTCTTC.

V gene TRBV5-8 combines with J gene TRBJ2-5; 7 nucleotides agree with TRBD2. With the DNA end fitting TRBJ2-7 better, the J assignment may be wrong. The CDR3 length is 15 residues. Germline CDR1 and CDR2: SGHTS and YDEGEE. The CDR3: CASSLGLAASYEQYF. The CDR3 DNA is TGTGCCAGCAGCTTGGGCCTAGCGGCCTCCTACGAGCAGTACTTC.

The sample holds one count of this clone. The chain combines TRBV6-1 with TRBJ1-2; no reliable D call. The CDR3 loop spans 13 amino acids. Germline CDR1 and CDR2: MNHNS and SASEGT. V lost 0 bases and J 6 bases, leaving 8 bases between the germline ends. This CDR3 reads CASSEAGVNGYTF. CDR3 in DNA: TGTGCCAGCAGTGAAGCCGGGGTAAATGGCTACACCTTC.

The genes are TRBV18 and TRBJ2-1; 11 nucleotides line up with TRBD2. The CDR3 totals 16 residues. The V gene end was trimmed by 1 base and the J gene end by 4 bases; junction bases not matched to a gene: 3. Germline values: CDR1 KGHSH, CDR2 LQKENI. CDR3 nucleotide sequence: TGTGCCAGCTCACCACAAACTAGCGGGAGTTACAATGAGCAGTTCTTC. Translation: CASSPQTSGSYNEQFF.

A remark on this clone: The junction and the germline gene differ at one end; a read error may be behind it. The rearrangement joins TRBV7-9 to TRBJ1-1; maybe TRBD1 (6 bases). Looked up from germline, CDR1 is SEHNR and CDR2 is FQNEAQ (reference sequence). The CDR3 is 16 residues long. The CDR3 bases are TGTTCCAGCAGCTTCCCACAGGGCGCATGGGTCGCTGAAGCTTTCTTT. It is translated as CSSSFPQGAWVAEAFF.